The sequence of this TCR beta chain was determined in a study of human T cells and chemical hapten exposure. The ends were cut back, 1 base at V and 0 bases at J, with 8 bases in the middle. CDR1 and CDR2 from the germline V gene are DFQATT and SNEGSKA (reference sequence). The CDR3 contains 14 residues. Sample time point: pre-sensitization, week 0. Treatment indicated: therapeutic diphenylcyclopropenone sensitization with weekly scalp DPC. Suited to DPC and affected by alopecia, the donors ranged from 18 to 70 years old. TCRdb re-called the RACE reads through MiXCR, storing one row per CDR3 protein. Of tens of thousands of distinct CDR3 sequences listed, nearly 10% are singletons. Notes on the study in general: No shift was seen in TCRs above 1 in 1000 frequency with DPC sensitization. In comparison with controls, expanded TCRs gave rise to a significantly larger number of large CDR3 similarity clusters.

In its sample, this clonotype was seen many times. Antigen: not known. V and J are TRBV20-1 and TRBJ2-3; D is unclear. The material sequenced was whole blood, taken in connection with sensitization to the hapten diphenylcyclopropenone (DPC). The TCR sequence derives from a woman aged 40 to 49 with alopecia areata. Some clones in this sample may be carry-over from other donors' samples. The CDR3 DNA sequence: TGCAGTGCTAGAGGAGTAAGGAGCACAGATACGCAGTATTTT. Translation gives CSARGVRSTDTQYF.